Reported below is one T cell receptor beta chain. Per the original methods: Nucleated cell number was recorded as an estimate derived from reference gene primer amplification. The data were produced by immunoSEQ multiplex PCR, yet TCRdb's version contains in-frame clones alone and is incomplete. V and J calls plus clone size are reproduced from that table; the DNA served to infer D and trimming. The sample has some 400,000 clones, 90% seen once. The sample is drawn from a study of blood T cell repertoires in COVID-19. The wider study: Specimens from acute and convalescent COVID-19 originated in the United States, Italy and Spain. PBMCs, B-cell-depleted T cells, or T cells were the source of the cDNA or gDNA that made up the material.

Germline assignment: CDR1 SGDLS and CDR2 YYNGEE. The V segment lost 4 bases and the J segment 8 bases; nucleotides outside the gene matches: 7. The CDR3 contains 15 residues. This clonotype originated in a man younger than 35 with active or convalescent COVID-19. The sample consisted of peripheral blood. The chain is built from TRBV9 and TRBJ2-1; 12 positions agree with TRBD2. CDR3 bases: TGTGCCAGCAGCCGTGGACTAGCGGGGTGGGATGAGCAGTTCTTC. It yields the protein CASSRGLAGWDEQFF.